The rows below give T cell receptor beta chains drawn from one sample of a study of CD8 T cells in ankylosing spondylitis. TCRdb analysed the 5' RACE reads with MiXCR anew, one entry per CDR3 protein. The data show 250,000 or so distinct CDR3 sequences, about 10% seen once. Sequences were obtained from blood, either unsorted or a sorted T cell fraction (not recorded which). These receptors were collected from a male donor with ankylosing spondylitis or in good health (not recorded which). Both conserved end residues are trimmed from each CDR3.

CDR3	V	J
ASRAGGTGSPLH	TRBV6-1	TRBJ1-6
ASSQLPGLASDEQF	TRBV4-1	TRBJ2-1
SARAFGNEQF	TRBV20-1	TRBJ2-1
ASSPGLAGWDTQY	TRBV27	TRBJ2-3
ASSYLGIAGALYNEQF	TRBV6-5	TRBJ2-1
ASSYDRGKHGYT	TRBV7-9	TRBJ1-2
SARDPGWVGTQY	TRBV20-1	TRBJ2-3
ASIGQYYEQY	TRBV28	TRBJ2-7
ASSIPGGGGADEQF	TRBV19	TRBJ2-1
ASRPGNYSPLH	TRBV12-3/TRBV12-4	TRBJ1-6
SASRLAGDNTGELF	TRBV20-1	TRBJ2-2
ASSLEIGTAMNTEAF	TRBV5-1	TRBJ1-1
ASSVGLAGETQY	TRBV5-1	TRBJ2-5